Below, one TCR beta chain is given with its context. The data originate from a study of blood T cell repertoires in COVID-19. This table comes from immunoSEQ multiplex PCR, and its TCRdb copy is limited to in-frame clones, with some not included. The sample holds over 150,000 clones, 80% to 90% seen once. The germline CDR1 and CDR2 sequences are MDHEN and SYDVKM. This CDR3 is built from 15 residues. V was clipped by 6 bases and J by 4 bases, with 18 bases between them. This chain uses TRBV28 with TRBJ1-2; D gene unclear. The sequence was collected from a woman between 55 and 75 years old who had recovered from COVID-19. Source material: peripheral blood. The CDR3: CASRTSINTRYGYTF. Written as DNA, the CDR3 is TGTGCCAGCAGAACTTCTATCAATACGCGCTATGGCTACACCTTC.